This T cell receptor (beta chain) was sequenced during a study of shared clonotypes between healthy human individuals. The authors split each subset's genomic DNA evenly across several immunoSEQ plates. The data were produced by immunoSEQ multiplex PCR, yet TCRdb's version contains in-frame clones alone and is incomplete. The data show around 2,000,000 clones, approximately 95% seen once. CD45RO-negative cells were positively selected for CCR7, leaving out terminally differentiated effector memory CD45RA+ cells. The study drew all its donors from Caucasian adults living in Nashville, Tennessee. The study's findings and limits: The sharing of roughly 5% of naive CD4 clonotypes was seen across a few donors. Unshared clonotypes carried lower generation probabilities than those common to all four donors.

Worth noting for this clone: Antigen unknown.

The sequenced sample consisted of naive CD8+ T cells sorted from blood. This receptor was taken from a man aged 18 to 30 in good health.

The CDR3 nucleotides read TGCAGCGTAGCGGGACACGAAAGCTCCTACGAGCAGTACTTC. This encodes CSVAGHESSYEQYF. The chain joins TRBV29-1 to TRBJ2-7; TRBD2 is a possible D gene (7 bases). V was trimmed by 6 bases and J by 0 bases, leaving 15 bases between them. The V gene's germline CDR1 is SQVTM and CDR2 ANQGSEA. The CDR3 extends over 14 amino acids.